This T cell receptor (beta chain) appears in the sequencing data of a study of breast tumors, draining lymph nodes, adjacent tissues. General observations from the study: Luminal-like breast cancer showed significantly higher tumor–nontumor repertoire similarity than basal-like. Tumor repertoires ranked between lymph nodes and nontumor tissue in diversity, with V and J gene preferences. The lymph node origin of tumor T cells was framed as consistent with a hypothesis, not demonstrated. Findings are consistent with lymph node origin and intratumoral expansion of most tumor T cells.

In germline, CDR1 is MNHEY, CDR2 SVGEGT. CDR3 length equals 16 residues. Trimming left V 5 bases short and J 2 bases short, with 18 bases between. TCRdb independently ran MiXCR on the multiplex PCR reads; one entry per CDR3 protein. The table includes fewer than 20,000 distinct CDR3 sequences, just under 45% detected once. This clonotype has at least ten counts. Its antigen remains unidentified. V is TRBV6-2 or TRBV6-3 and J is TRBJ1-2; unclear D gene. The sample consisted of tumor-adjacent breast tissue. The TCR originated in a female donor with breast cancer. Some clones in this sample may be carry-over from other donors' samples. CDR3 region: CASSHLSRPGNYGYTF. The CDR3 region has the DNA TGTGCCAGCAGTCACCTGTCGCGTCCCGGAAACTATGGCTACACCTTC.